The rows below give T cell receptor beta chains drawn from one sample of a study of regulatory T cells in long-lasting Graves disease. MiXCR, applied by TCRdb to the multiplex PCR reads, yields one record per CDR3 protein. The top ten clones hold around 12% of a sample with roughly 500,000 distinct CDR3 sequences, approximately 23% of them seen once. The starting material was peripheral blood mononuclear cells (PBMCs), obtained when the disease was refractory, from a patient treated with antithyroid drugs. These receptors all stem from a female donor with Graves disease. Both conserved end residues are part of each CDR3. A D gene is named only where the DNA matches it firmly. Clone size is not always given. Where it is, it says once, few, many or a class for expanded clones.

d_call,j_call,clone_size,v_call,cdr3_nt,cdr3_aa
.,TRBJ1-6,many,TRBV2,TGTGCCAGCAGTGAAGGGACGGGGAATTCACCCCTCCACTTT,CASSEGTGNSPLHF
.,TRBJ2-5,many,TRBV28,TGTGCCAGCAGTTTGTCTCGGGGGCGGACCCGGGAGACCCAGTACTTC,CASSLSRGRTRETQYF
TRBD1,TRBJ1-6,many,TRBV7-9,TGTGCCAGCAGCTCCGGACAGGGTGATTCACCCCTCCACTTT,CASSSGQGDSPLHF
.,TRBJ1-2,many,TRBV7-3,TGTGCCAGCAGCTTAAGCCCCGGGAATTATGGCTACACCTTC,CASSLSPGNYGYTF
TRBD1,TRBJ2-7,.,TRBV5-1,TGCGCCAGCAGGGAGTACGACAGGGACCGCTCCTACGAGCAGTACTTC,CASREYDRDRSYEQYF
.,TRBJ1-5,.,TRBV7-9,TGTGCCAGCAGCTACCAGGGACCCAATCAGCCCCAGCATTTT,CASSYQGPNQPQHF
TRBD1,TRBJ2-1,.,TRBV2,TGTGCCAGCGAATCCGGCCCTTGGGACAGCCCCAAGGAGCAGTTCTTC,CASESGPWDSPKEQFF
TRBD2,TRBJ2-7,few,TRBV5-1,TGCGCCAGCGCATCGGGACTAGCGGAGGAACTGTACTTC,CASASGLAEELYF
.,TRBJ1-6,few,TRBV27,TGTGCCAGCAGGAATTGGGAGAGCTCCTATAATTCACCCCTCCACTTT,CASRNWESSYNSPLHF
.,TRBJ2-7,.,TRBV20-1,TGCAGTGCTAGAGCATCCAGGGGAATCCACGAGCAGTACTTC,CSARASRGIHEQYF
TRBD1,TRBJ1-2,few,TRBV3-1,TGTGCCAGCAGCCCACAGGAGGGGACAGGGTCGTCCTATGGCTACACCTTC,CASSPQEGTGSSYGYTF
TRBD2,TRBJ2-5,many,TRBV28,TGTGCCAGCAGTAACTACCGGGAGGTAGGGGAGACCCAGTACTTC,CASSNYREVGETQYF
.,TRBJ1-1,many,TRBV7-2,TGTGCCAGCAGCCCCCCGAAGACTGAAGCTTTCTTT,CASSPPKTEAFF
TRBD1,TRBJ1-5,.,TRBV15,TGTGCCACCAGCGAGAGCCGGGACAGGGGTCAGCCCCAGCATTTT,CATSESRDRGQPQHF
TRBD1,TRBJ1-1,few,TRBV7-9,TGTGCCAGCAGGCCGGGACAGGGGAGAAGGATGAACACTGAAGCTTTCTTT,CASRPGQGRRMNTEAFF
.,TRBJ2-2,.,TRBV20-1,TGCGGTGCTAGAGATCGGGGGCTAGCCGGCACCGGGGAGCTGTTTTTT,CGARDRGLAGTGELFF
.,TRBJ1-2,.,TRBV30,TGTGCCTGGAACAGGGCTATCACTGGCTACACCTTC,CAWNRAITGYTF
.,TRBJ1-2,few,TRBV3-1,TGTGCCAGCAGCCAATTTCAGGGCTCCCATGGCTACACCTTC,CASSQFQGSHGYTF
.,TRBJ1-4,.,TRBV7-9,TGTGCCAGCAGCCCTCAGAGGACAAAACTGTTTTTT,CASSPQRTKLFF
.,TRBJ1-1,many,TRBV5-1,TGCGCCAGCAGTACGCAGGGGAACACTGAAGCTTTCTTT,CASSTQGNTEAFF
.,TRBJ1-5,.,TRBV7-2,TGTGCCAGCAGACCCACGATGAATCAGCCCCAGCATTTT,CASRPTMNQPQHF
TRBD1,TRBJ1-5,few,TRBV12-3/TRBV12-4,TGTGCCAGCAGTTTAGGGGACAGGGGTAGGGATAGCAATCAGCCCCAGCATTTT,CASSLGDRGRDSNQPQHF
.,TRBJ2-5,few,TRBV7-3,TGTGCCAGCTCACCCCCGGGGGAAAAGACCCAGTACTTC,CASSPPGEKTQYF
.,TRBJ1-1,few,TRBV11-3,TGTGCCAGCAGCTTAGATCCCGGGAGGGGAGCTTTCTTT,CASSLDPGRGAFF
TRBD1,TRBJ1-4,.,TRBV6-1,TGTGCCAGCAGTGATAGGACAGGGATTAATGAAAAACTGTTTTTT,CASSDRTGINEKLFF
.,TRBJ1-1,.,TRBV19,TGTGCCAGTAGTATCGCGAACAGGGTAACGAATGAAGCTTTCTTT,CASSIANRVTNEAFF
TRBD2,TRBJ2-5,few,TRBV20-1,TGCAGTGCTAGAGCCTTTACTAGCGGGGAGCAAGAGACCCAGTACTTC,CSARAFTSGEQETQYF
.,TRBJ2-5,many,TRBV7-2,TGTGCCAGCAGCCACTACTTTGGGGGTGAGACCCAGTACTTC,CASSHYFGGETQYF
.,TRBJ2-1,few,TRBV28,TGTGCCAGCAGTTTAAAATTCTCCAGCTCCTACAATGAGCAGTTCTTC,CASSLKFSSSYNEQFF
TRBD1,TRBJ1-5,.,TRBV20-1,TGTGGGACAGGGAATCAGCCCCAGCATTTT,CGTGNQPQHF